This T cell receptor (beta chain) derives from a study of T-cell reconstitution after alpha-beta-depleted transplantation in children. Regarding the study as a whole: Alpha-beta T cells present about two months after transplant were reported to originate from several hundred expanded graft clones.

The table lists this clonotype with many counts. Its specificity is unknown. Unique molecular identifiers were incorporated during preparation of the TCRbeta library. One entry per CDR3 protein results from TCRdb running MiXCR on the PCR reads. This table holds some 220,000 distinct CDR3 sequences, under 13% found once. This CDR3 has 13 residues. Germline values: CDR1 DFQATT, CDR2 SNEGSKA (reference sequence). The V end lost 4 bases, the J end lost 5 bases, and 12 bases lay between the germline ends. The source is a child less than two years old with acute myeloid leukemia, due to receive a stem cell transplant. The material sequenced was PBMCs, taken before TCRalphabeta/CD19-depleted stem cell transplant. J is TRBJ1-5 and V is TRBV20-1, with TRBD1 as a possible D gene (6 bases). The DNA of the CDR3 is TGCAGTGCTACTACAGGGCATTATCAGCCCCAGCATTTT. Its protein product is CSATTGHYQPQHF.